This T cell receptor beta chain was found in a study of T cell responses to AZD1222 COVID-19 vaccine. Points from the study as a whole: Females made up more of the donors, who were largely white British, and clonal diversity may have come out too low. In the spike-specific TCR repertoire, nearly half reportedly target unmutated variant regions.

V lost 1 base and J lost 8, with 12 bases in between. Germline CDR1 reads LNHDA; CDR2 reads SQIVND (reference sequence). The CDR3 runs 14 residues. As regards this clone: The antigen is not known.

Libraries were prepared by immunoSEQ multiplex PCR; TCRdb keeps only in-frame clonotypes and omits some of them. The sample contains fewer than 200,000 clones, approximately 93% of which appear only once. This specimen consisted of peripheral blood, obtained 28 days after the second AZD1222 dose. The clonotype originates from an adult who received the AZD1222 COVID-19 vaccine. The chain carries TRBV19 and TRBJ2-1, with D unresolved. The CDR3 DNA reads as TGTGCCAGTAGTATAGCTCGCAGAACCGATGAGCAGTTCTTC. As protein: CASSIARRTDEQFF.